The 24 T cell receptor beta chains below were found in one sample sequenced in a study of tumor and adjacent non-tumor tissue in lung cancer. Three rounds of nested PCR, following a modified ARM-PCR protocol, produced the TCRbeta library. TCRdb re-called the multiplex PCR reads with MiXCR, one entry per CDR3 protein. Counted here are more than 75,000 distinct CDR3 sequences, approximately 80% occurring once; the ten biggest clones make up around 30%. No cell sorting was done before RNA was extracted from the tissue. The normal lung tissue was taken more than 3 cm from the tumor edge. Sequenced sample: distant non-tumor lung tissue. The receptors come from a man between 60 and 75 years old with small cell lung cancer.

The chain uses TRBV4-2 and TRBJ2-1; the match to TRBD2 covers 8 bases. Germline-derived CDR1 and CDR2 are LGHNA and YNFKEQ. J lost 9 bases, V lost 6 bases, and 13 bases had no gene match. CDR3 length: 15 amino acids. The CDR3 loop reads CASRHPQSRGGEQFF. DNA for the CDR3: TGTGCCAGCAGACATCCGCAAAGTCGGGGGGGTGAGCAGTTCTTC.

Comments on this clonotype: The junction does not match germline at one end; this may be a read error. This rearrangement joins TRBV28 to TRBJ2-7; 9 bases map to TRBD2. Germline CDR1 is MDHEN and CDR2 is SYDVKM. The CDR3 is made up of 14 amino acids. CDR3: CTSIGLAPSYEQYF. The CDR3 coding sequence is TGTACCAGCATCGGACTAGCGCCCTCCTACGAGCAGTACTTC.

This clonotype was seen just once. A junction end diverges from the germline sequence, so it may reflect a read error. This chain uses TRBV7-9 with TRBJ2-3; the D gene is possibly TRBD1 (6 bases). This CDR3 has 15 amino acids. Germline assignment: CDR1 SEHNR and CDR2 FQNEAQ (reference sequence). CDR3 in amino acids: CASSPLSWRTDTQYF. In DNA form, the CDR3 reads TGTGCCAGCAGCCCCCTCAGCTGGAGGACAGATACCCAGTATTTT.

Concerning this clonotype itself: In this CDR3 the conserved last residue, phenylalanine or tryptophan, is missing, so a read error is likely. The CDR3 here is CTSSPWGTDTQYL. The DNA of the CDR3 is TGTACCAGCAGCCCGTGGGGCACAGATACGCAGTATTTA. The chain joins TRBV5-4 to TRBJ2-3; no clear D. Per germline, CDR1 SGHNT and CDR2 YYREEE (reference sequence). This CDR3 spans 13 amino acids.

Points on this clonotype: The CDR3 does not close with the conserved phenylalanine or tryptophan, likely indicating a read error. The rearrangement joins TRBV4-1 to TRBJ2-2; 7 nucleotides agree with TRBD1. J lost 7 bases, V lost 5 bases, and 10 bases had no gene match. CDR3 length equals 15 residues. CDR1 and CDR2 (germline): MGHRA, YSYEKL. The CDR3 nucleotides read TGCGCCAGCAGCAGCAAGGGGGCCTTTATCGGGGAGCTGTTTTAT. Translated: CASSSKGAFIGELFY.

Many counts were recorded for this clonotype. The chain is built from TRBV29-1 and TRBJ2-1; TRBD2 agrees at 9 bases. There are 17 residues in the CDR3. Germline V gene lookup returns CDR1 SQVTM and CDR2 ANQGSEA. V trimming: 0 bases; J trimming: 6 bases; junction bases outside the gene matches: 12. The CDR3 reads CSVEDQNLAGRFNEQFF. CDR3 nucleotide sequence: TGCAGCGTTGAAGATCAAAATCTAGCGGGACGATTCAATGAGCAGTTCTTC.

Concerning this clonotype itself: A read error may account for a junction end that differs from germline. The chain couples TRBV5-6 to TRBJ2-7, with 7 nucleotides matching TRBD1. Germline lookup yields CDR1 SGHDT and CDR2 YYEEEE. This CDR3 has 16 amino acids. The CDR3 region is CASSRGLWALTYEHYF. CDR3 in DNA: TGTGCCAGCAGCAGGGGGCTATGGGCCCTAACCTACGAGCACTACTTC.

This clonotype was seen repeatedly, ten times or more. The chain links TRBV30 to TRBJ2-6, with a possible D match to TRBD1 (5 bases). The V end lost 5 bases, the J end lost 2 bases, and 13 bases lay between the germline ends. From germline, CDR1 is GTSNPN and CDR2 SVGIG (reference sequence). The length of the CDR3 is 15 residues. CDR3 protein: CAWASQGTGANVLTF. The DNA for the CDR3 is TGTGCCTGGGCCTCTCAGGGCACTGGGGCCAACGTCCTGACTTTC.

In this sample, this clonotype turned up once. A junction end diverges from the germline sequence, so it may reflect a read error. The rearrangement joins TRBV11-3 to TRBJ2-2, with 7 bases identical to TRBD1. In germline, CDR1 is SGHNT, CDR2 YENEEA. The CDR3 has 15 residues. The CDR3 DNA follows: TGTGTCAGCAGCCGGGACAGAGGAGCCTCCGGGGAGCTGTTCTTC. Protein product: CVSSRDRGASGELFF.

The chain uses TRBV12-3 or TRBV12-4 and TRBJ1-5; no firm D call. CDR3 length: 15 amino acids. Between the trimmed V and J ends, which lost 3 bases and 2 bases, there was a span of 11 bases. For the CDR3, the DNA is TGTGCCAGCAGTTTGAGTGGACCACGCAATCAGCCCCAGCATTTT. Amino acid sequence: CASSLSGPRNQPQHF.

As regards this clonotype: This clone may be a read error of a much larger clone one base away. The chain combines TRBV28 with TRBJ2-1, with 9 bases aligning to TRBD2. Germline V lookup: CDR1 MDHEN, CDR2 SYDVKM. J lost 10 bases, V lost 8 bases, and 18 bases had no gene match. There are 16 residues in the CDR3. The CDR3 loop reads CASGPRPGTSIDEQFF. The CDR3 DNA reads as TGTGCCAGCGGTCCCAGACCCGGGACTAGCATAGACGAGCAGTTCTTC.

This clonotype was detected once. Relative to the germline gene, one junction end is altered; a read error may explain this. The chain combines TRBV5-1 with TRBJ2-2; D is possibly TRBD2 (5 bases). There are 16 residues in the CDR3. CDR1 SGHRS and CDR2 YFSETQ come from the germline V gene. The CDR3: CAISLVPSSDTRELFF. CDR3 DNA: TGCGCCATCAGCTTGGTTCCTAGCTCCGATACCAGGGAGCTGTTTTTT.

This chain links TRBV11-2 with TRBJ2-5; D gene uncertain. Per germline, CDR1 SGHAT and CDR2 FQNNGV. V shed 2 bases and J shed 0 bases, with 7 bases lying between them. The length of the CDR3 is 14 residues. The DNA for the CDR3 is TGTGCCAGCAGCTTAATTGGCTACCAAGAGACCCAGTACTTC. Translating gives CASSLIGYQETQYF.

Comment on this clonotype: At one boundary the junction diverges from the germline segment, which might be a read error. The chain combines TRBV12-3 or TRBV12-4 with TRBJ1-1; no clear D. The CDR3 covers 13 residues. The chain's CDR3 is CVSSLIENTEAFF. Here the CDR3 DNA reads TGTGTCAGCAGTTTAATAGAGAACACTGAAGCTTTCTTC.

V and J are TRBV29-1 and TRBJ2-7; D gene ambiguous. Germline CDR1 SQVTM, CDR2 ANQGSEA. The CDR3 has 15 residues. The CDR3 nucleotides read TGCAGCGTTGAAAACGGACCCCTTGATCTCTACGAGCAGTATGTC. This codes for CSVENGPLDLYEQYV.

V gene TRBV6-1 combines with J gene TRBJ2-7, with no clear D. Germline V gene data show CDR1 as MNHNS and CDR2 as SASEGT. The CDR3 sequence is 15 residues long. The CDR3 protein is CASNTFGSSFYEPYV. CDR3 sequence (DNA): TGTGCCAGCAACACATTCGGGTCGTCCTTCTACGAGCCGTACGTC.

Comments on this clonotype: At one boundary the junction diverges from the germline segment, which might be a read error. This chain connects TRBV4-2 to TRBJ2-1, with D possibly TRBD1 on 5 matching bases. Germline V gives CDR1 LGHNA, CDR2 YNFKEQ. This CDR3 has 14 residues. The CDR3 loop reads CASRQVSGNNEQFF. The DNA for the CDR3 is TGTGCCAGCAGGCAAGTATCAGGGAATAATGAGCAGTTCTTC.

In the case of this clonotype: The CDR3 carries no conserved terminal phenylalanine or tryptophan, so it likely arises from a read error. This chain uses TRBV29-1 with TRBJ2-5, with TRBD1 as a possible D gene (6 bases). CDR1 and CDR2 from the germline V gene are SQVTM and ANQGSEA. The CDR3 sequence is 11 residues long. This CDR3 is CIAGDSETQYL. The CDR3, as DNA: TGCATCGCAGGGGATTCGGAGACCCAGTACTTA.

The chain uses TRBV7-3 and TRBJ2-1, with D unclear. The CDR3 runs to 10 residues. Germline values: CDR1 SGHTA, CDR2 FQGTGA. Trimming took 6 bases from V and 10 from J, leaving 7 bases between them. DNA for the CDR3: TGTGCCAGCAGTGCCGGGGAGCAGTTCTTC. Translated: CASSAGEQFF.

Worth noting for this clonotype: A much larger clone sits a single nucleotide away, making a read error possible. The V and J genes are TRBV28 and TRBJ1-1; no firm D call. Germline V lookup: CDR1 MDHEN, CDR2 SYDVKM. CDR3 size: 12 residues. CDR3 in DNA: TGTGCCAGCATCGACCCTAACACTGAAGTTTTCTTT. Residues: CASIDPNTEVFF.

The genes are TRBV11-2 and TRBJ2-1, with 10 positions matching TRBD2. The end of the DNA aligns better with TRBJ2-7, so the J call may be wrong. This CDR3 is built from 18 residues. CDR1 is SGHAT and CDR2 is FQNNGV in the germline V gene. CDR3 in DNA: TGTGCCAGCAGCTTAACAGTAGCGGGAGGCTACTACTACAATGAGCAGTACTTC. It is translated as CASSLTVAGGYYYNEQYF.

To note about this clonotype: A single base separates this from a much larger clone, so it may be a read error. The V gene is TRBV28, the J gene TRBJ2-1, with 8 bases fitting TRBD2. Germline V CDR1 and CDR2: MDHEN, SYDVKM. The CDR3 totals 14 residues. Germline trimming cut 7 bases from V and 5 bases from J; bases unmatched to any gene: 7. CDR3 residues: CASTWTSPNNEQFF. Written as DNA, the CDR3 is TGTGCCAGCACTTGGACTAGCCCGAACAATGAGCAGTTCTTC.

Details on this clonotype: Its ends do not fully match the called genes, so a read error is possible. The chain joins TRBV11-1 to TRBJ2-5; D uncertain. CDR1 is SGHAT and CDR2 is FQDESV in the germline V gene (reference sequence). The CDR3 spans 14 residues. The CDR3 loop is CASSLRWYQDTQYF. CDR3 bases: TGTGCCAGCAGCTTAAGATGGTACCAAGACACCCAGTATTTC.

Of note for this clonotype: An end of the junction does not agree with germline; a read error may underlie this. V and J are TRBV11-2 and TRBJ2-1; no definite D call. The CDR3 runs to 15 residues. Germline V CDR1 and CDR2: SGHAT, FQNNGV. The DNA of the CDR3 is TGTGCCAGCCGCTTAAGAGGAGCAGACTACAATGAGCAGTTCTTC. This sequence encodes CASRLRGADYNEQFF.